This T cell receptor beta chain emerged from a study of CD8+ T cells in alopecia areata. V gave up 4 bases and J gave up 0 bases, with 14 bases separating them. CDR3 length: 16 amino acids. CDR1 is SGHVS and CDR2 is FQNEAQ in the germline V gene. This clone was observed a handful of times. The sequencing template was cDNA reverse transcribed from extracted RNA. TCRdb keeps only in-frame clones here, not all; method: immunoSEQ multiplex PCR. This sample carries about 220,000 clones, around 57% of them seen once, and the ten largest clones take around 1.5%. Noted treatment: oral pan-JAK inhibitor, 5-10 mg twice daily.

This clonotype originated in a human donor with alopecia areata. The chain joins TRBV7-8 to TRBJ2-3; D is possibly TRBD2 (5 bases). This sample comprised CD4+ T cells sorted from blood, obtained at week 4, from a patient treated with tofacitinib. Written as DNA, the CDR3 is TGTGCCAGCAGCTCCCCACGGGGTGGGAGCACAGATACGCAGTATTTT. Translation: CASSSPRGGSTDTQYF.